The following is a TCR beta chain sequence with its context. Its specificity is unknown. The data were produced by immunoSEQ multiplex PCR, yet TCRdb's version contains in-frame clones alone and is incomplete. The table records 20,000 to 25,000 clones, almost 90% of them present only once. These data originate in a study of T cell clonotyping in hematopoietic cell transplantation. Findings and limits, study-wide: At the given depth, recipient repertoires were over 95% de novo clonotypes.

Germline loops: CDR1 SGHVS, CDR2 FNYEAQ. Trimming shortened V by 3 bases and J by 4 bases, and 9 bases separated the two germline ends. This CDR3 contains 13 residues. The time point: recipient sample about 28 days before transplant, after cytoreduction. Blood collection times were about day -28 and days 30, 100, 180 posttransplant. The specimen was peripheral blood mononuclear cells, collected before stem cell transplant. The V gene is TRBV7-6, the J gene TRBJ1-1, with D perhaps matching TRBD1 (6 bases). This receptor was obtained from a man aged 18 to 30 with biphenotypic leukemia. Some clones in this sample may be carry-over from other donors' samples. The CDR3 nucleotides are TGTGCCAGCAGCTTGGACAGTGGCACTGAAGCTTTCTTT. It codes for CASSLDSGTEAFF.